This T cell receptor (beta chain) stems from a study of T cell responses to AZD1222 COVID-19 vaccine. Across the study: Timing groups of about 4 and about 12 weeks for second doses were pooled. Overall study results and limits: Compared with day 0, the breadth and depth of the Spike-specific TCR repertoire rose significantly after two doses of AZD1222. At study baseline, merely six AZD1222 recipients were seropositive. In the spike-specific TCR repertoire, nearly half reportedly target unmutated variant regions.

The protocol was immunoSEQ multiplex PCR, while the TCRdb copy is restricted to in-frame clones and leaves out a portion. Of about 100,000 clones in the sample, about 83% are singletons; the top ten hold 15%. Remarks on this clone: Its target is not known.

Trimming stripped 3 bases from V and 2 bases from J, with 7 bases between. The CDR3 is 13 amino acids. V and J are TRBV12-3 or TRBV12-4 and TRBJ2-5; D not certain. The clonotype was recovered from an adult in good health. Sequenced material: peripheral blood, taken on day 0 of AZD1222 vaccination. As DNA, the CDR3 is TGTGCCAGCAGTTTCGGCCCGCAAGAGACCCAGTACTTC. Its translation is CASSFGPQETQYF.